These T cell receptor beta chains were read from a single sample in a study of radiotherapy plus CTLA-4 blockade in lung cancer. Clones were sequenced by immunoSEQ multiplex PCR, and TCRdb holds only the in-frame ones, with some missing. The top ten clones hold around 3% of a sample with about 95,000 clones, around four fifths of them seen once. Sequences were derived from peripheral blood, sampled from a patient treated with radiotherapy plus ipilimumab. These receptors were taken from a human donor with non-small cell lung cancer who had a partial response to radiotherapy plus ipilimumab. CDR3s include the opening cysteine and the closing phenylalanine or tryptophan. The D gene is left open where the match is weak. Clone size is shown for a subset of rows, as once, few, many or a class of expanded clone.

TGTGCCAGCAGCCAAGATCTCACAGGACGGAGAAACACCGGGGAGCTGTTTTTT,CASSQDLTGRRNTGELFF,TRBV14,TRBJ2-2,NA,once
TGTGCCAGCAGCCCCGGGACTAGCCTTGCTAATGAGCAGTTCTTC,CASSPGTSLANEQFF,TRBV11-2,TRBJ2-1,TRBD2,few
TGTGCCAGCCAGGGGGACCCTTCTGGAAACACCATATATTTT,CASQGDPSGNTIYF,TRBV9,TRBJ1-3,TRBD1,few
TGTGCCAGCAGTTCTGGGGGGTTTAGGGGGAACACTGAAGCTTTCTTT,CASSSGGFRGNTEAFF,TRBV27,TRBJ1-1,NA,NA
TGTGCCAGCATCCCACTCGGGGTGGGCTCCTACAATGAGCAGTTCTTC,CASIPLGVGSYNEQFF,TRBV27,TRBJ2-1,NA,NA
TGTGCCAGCAGTGAAAAGGGGAGGGACACCATAGCCAAAAACATTCAGTACTTC,CASSEKGRDTIAKNIQYF,TRBV6-1,TRBJ2-4,NA,NA
TGTGCCAGCAGCGCGGGGACAGTCCGTAATGAAAAACTGTTTTTT,CASSAGTVRNEKLFF,TRBV5-5,TRBJ1-4,TRBD1,NA
TGTGCCAGTAGTATCCCCGACAGGGGATACTATGGCTACACCTTC,CASSIPDRGYYGYTF,TRBV19,TRBJ1-2,TRBD1,NA
TGTGCCAGCAGTCTTCCGGGACAGGGGAACACTGAAGCTTTCTTT,CASSLPGQGNTEAFF,TRBV4-2,TRBJ1-1,TRBD1,few
TGTGCCAGCCTGACTAGCAATTCGATTGATACGCAGTATTTT,CASLTSNSIDTQYF,TRBV28,TRBJ2-3,TRBD2,once
TGCGCCAGCAGTCCAAGAGGGGGACTAGCGGGAGGGCCGGAGACCCAGTACTTC,CASSPRGGLAGGPETQYF,TRBV10-1,TRBJ2-5,TRBD2,NA
TGTGCCAGTAGTATTTACGCCCTAACAGGGGGCAATCAGCCCCAGCATTTT,CASSIYALTGGNQPQHF,TRBV19,TRBJ1-5,TRBD1,NA
TGCGCCAGCAGTGAGACGGGGCAGCCCCAGCATTTT,CASSETGQPQHF,TRBV10-1,TRBJ1-5,NA,NA
TGTGCCAGCTCACCAGAGACTTCCTCCTACGAGCAGTACTTC,CASSPETSSYEQYF,TRBV18,TRBJ2-7,NA,NA
TGTGCCAGCAGTGAAGGACAGTATGGCTACACCTTC,CASSEGQYGYTF,TRBV2,TRBJ1-2,NA,NA
TGTGCTAGTGGTTTTGGACAGGGGAGCACAGATACGCAGTATTTT,CASGFGQGSTDTQYF,TRBV12-5,TRBJ2-3,TRBD1,NA
TGTGCCAGCAGTGGACTAGCGGGAATACCGGCCTACAATGAGCAGTTCTTC,CASSGLAGIPAYNEQFF,TRBV6-1,TRBJ2-1,TRBD2,NA
TGTGCCAGCAGCCGGACTAGCGGGACAGATACGCAGTATTTT,CASSRTSGTDTQYF,TRBV6-5,TRBJ2-3,TRBD2,NA
TGTGCCAGCAGCCCATGGACAGGGGGCTTGAATCAGCCCCAGCATTTT,CASSPWTGGLNQPQHF,TRBV27,TRBJ1-5,TRBD1,NA
TGTGCCAGCAGCTTAGGCGGTACAGGGATCCACGAGCAGTACTTC,CASSLGGTGIHEQYF,TRBV11-3,TRBJ2-7,NA,NA
TGCGCCAGCAGCGACGGGAGTAGGCCCTACAATGAGCAGTTCTTC,CASSDGSRPYNEQFF,TRBV5-1,TRBJ2-1,NA,NA
TGTGCCAGCAGCCAAGAAAGGCAGGGAACTAATGAAAAACTGTTTTTT,CASSQERQGTNEKLFF,TRBV5-5,TRBJ1-4,NA,NA
TGTGCCAGCAGCAAAAACAGGGAAGGCTACACCTTC,CASSKNREGYTF,TRBV5-8,TRBJ1-2,NA,NA
TGTGCCAGCAGATCCCCGGGACTAGGGACTGAAGCTTTCTTT,CASRSPGLGTEAFF,TRBV28,TRBJ1-1,NA,NA
TGTGCCAGCAGCATCTATGAAAACATTCAGTACTTC,CASSIYENIQYF,TRBV7-2,TRBJ2-4,NA,NA
TGTGCCAGCAGCTTAGATGGCAGGAGGGGAAATCAGCCCCAGCATTTT,CASSLDGRRGNQPQHF,TRBV7-6,TRBJ1-5,NA,NA
TGTGCCAGCAGCCAACAGTACAATGAGCAGTTCTTC,CASSQQYNEQFF,TRBV7-3,TRBJ2-1,NA,NA
TGTGCCATCAGTGACCCGACAGGGTCTAGTGAAAAACTGTTTTTT,CAISDPTGSSEKLFF,TRBV10-3,TRBJ1-4,TRBD1,NA
TGTGCCAGCAGTTCCCGCCCACAGGGGAACATTCAGTACTTC,CASSSRPQGNIQYF,TRBV28,TRBJ2-4,TRBD1,NA
TGTGCCAGCAGTAGTCTAGCGGGAGGGCGTGACACCGGGGAGCTGTTTTTT,CASSSLAGGRDTGELFF,TRBV9,TRBJ2-2,TRBD2,NA
TGTGCCAGCAGCGTATTTCGGGGACAAGAGACCCAGTACTTC,CASSVFRGQETQYF,TRBV7-2,TRBJ2-5,NA,NA
TGTGCCTGGAGTGTACCTCAGGGCCTACTCTCTGGGGCCAACGTCCTGACTTTC,CAWSVPQGLLSGANVLTF,TRBV30,TRBJ2-6,NA,NA
TGTGCCTGGAGTGTAACGGTTAGCACAGATACGCAGTATTTT,CAWSVTVSTDTQYF,TRBV30,TRBJ2-3,NA,NA
TGTGCCAGTAGACGGGGTGGCGGGAGCGCAGATACGCAGTATTTT,CASRRGGGSADTQYF,TRBV19,TRBJ2-3,TRBD2,NA
TGTGCCAGCAGCCCGGTGCCACGATCTGAGGAGTTCTTC,CASSPVPRSEEFF,TRBV14,TRBJ2-1,NA,NA
TGTGCCAGCAGCCGACGGACTAGCGGGGGCTACGAGCAGTACTTC,CASSRRTSGGYEQYF,TRBV7-8,TRBJ2-7,TRBD2,NA
TGTGCCAGCAGCCAGGGGCAGGAACGCTATGGCTACACCTTC,CASSQGQERYGYTF,TRBV7-2,TRBJ1-2,NA,once
TGTGCCAGCAGCTTACGAGGAGGAGTTCTGGCCAACGTCCTGACTTTC,CASSLRGGVLANVLTF,TRBV11-2,TRBJ2-6,NA,NA
TGTGCCAGCAGCGTTAGACTCGGCTCCTACAATGAGCAGTTCTTC,CASSVRLGSYNEQFF,TRBV9,TRBJ2-1,NA,once
TGTGCCAGCTCACCACCGGACACGGGGGTCTACGAGCAGTACTTC,CASSPPDTGVYEQYF,TRBV18,TRBJ2-7,NA,NA
TGTGCCAGCAGCTTAAGGGCGGGACAGGGGGATACGCAGTATTTT,CASSLRAGQGDTQYF,TRBV11-2,TRBJ2-3,TRBD1,few